This T cell receptor (beta chain) emerged from a study of beta chain features in type 1 diabetes. Study at large: When patients were set against healthy donors, age, gender and cell yields were similar. Overall study results and limits: Shorter TCRB CDR3s, moderately but significantly so, were found in Type 1 diabetes patients in all four CD4+ subsets. It was among patients, rather than healthy donors, that naive, central memory and Treg TCRB repertoires appeared more similar.

Comments on this clone: Its antigen is not known.

cDNA synthesis used the whole RNA isolate, giving expressed TCRB sequences. Only in-frame clones appear in the TCRdb table, and some are missing; sequencing was by immunoSEQ multiplex PCR. The table has nearly 700,000 clones, around 15% seen once; the top ten hold approximately 0.02%. There was one heparinised blood draw per donor, averaging about 116 mL. Germline V CDR1 and CDR2: LGHNA, YNFKEQ. Trimming took 0 bases from V and 3 from J, leaving 9 bases between them. The CDR3 is 15 amino acids. The receptor was derived from a man aged 18 to 29 with type 1 diabetes. This chain connects TRBV4-2 to TRBJ2-1, with D unclear. The sequenced material came from naive CD4+ T cells from blood. The CDR3 DNA is TGTGCCAGCAGCCAAGATAGGCTAAACTACAATGAGCAGTTCTTC. Its protein is CASSQDRLNYNEQFF.